This TCR beta chain derives from a study of spatial heterogeneity in lung cancer. Study in general: The study consistently detected more beta-chain than alpha-chain sequences.

Time point given: sample taken at primary tumor resection. Donors were fewer than 90 untreated early-stage non-small cell lung cancer patients. From tumor, nontumor lung or frozen PBMC, whole RNA was taken unsorted for sequencing. The CDR3 runs to 12 residues. Per germline, CDR1 GTSNPN and CDR2 SVGIG (reference sequence). A unique molecular identifier was attached to every TCR cDNA molecule. TCRdb recomputed calls from the 5' RACE reads with MiXCR, one row per CDR3 protein. In the table there are 7,500 to 8,000 distinct CDR3 sequences, about 9.6% of which are singletons. At least ten counts were recorded for this clonotype.

The origin of this receptor is a male donor with early-stage non-small cell lung cancer. The chain joins TRBV30 to TRBJ2-1; 13 bases map to TRBD2. The sequencing here drew on normal lung tissue next to the tumor, taken at surgery. CDR3 bases: TGTGCTTCCACTAGCGGGGGGGCTGAGCAGTTCTTC. It codes for CASTSGGAEQFF.